Following are 12 T cell receptor beta chains from one sample sequenced in a study of blood T cells in healthy people across ages. The authors ran a second PCR of about 7 to 11 cycles using a sample-barcoded 5' primer and a J-beta primer mix. MiXCR, applied by TCRdb to the 5' RACE reads, yields one record per CDR3 protein. This repertoire shows 1,800,000 or so distinct CDR3 sequences, 39% found once; its top ten account for 23%. Specimen: blood. The receptors were sampled from a human donor in good health.

This clonotype has only a few counts. This clone may be a read error of a much larger clone one base away. The gene calls are TRBV12-3 or TRBV12-4 and TRBJ1-5, with D perhaps TRBD1 (5 bases). This CDR3 spans 18 amino acids. The V gene lost 5 bases and the J gene lost 0 bases, with 20 bases spanning the gap. CDR3 nucleotide sequence: TGTGCCAGCAGTGTCGGGGTCCGACAGTTGTATAGCAATCAGCCCCAGCATTTT. As protein: CASSVGVRQLYSNQPQHF.

The chain employs TRBV12-3 or TRBV12-4 and TRBJ1-5, with 8 nucleotides matching TRBD1. V shed 3 bases, J shed 3 bases, and the junction held 19 bases outside the gene matches. This CDR3 is 20 amino acids long. This CDR3 is CASSFRSRSGTGPLNQPQHF. In DNA form, the CDR3 reads TGTGCCAGCAGTTTTAGGTCGCGCAGTGGGACAGGTCCACTCAATCAGCCCCAGCATTTT.

In this sample, this clonotype turned up a few times. The rearrangement uses TRBV20-1 and TRBJ1-5; D not resolved. CDR3 size: 15 residues. V dropped 2 bases and J dropped 4 bases, with 15 bases sitting between them. Germline V gene data show CDR1 as DFQATT and CDR2 as SNEGSKA (reference sequence). The CDR3 DNA reads TGCAGTGCTAGAATGGACGAAGCGATTAATCAGCCCCAGCATTTT. This translates into CSARMDEAINQPQHF.

Notes on this clonotype: At one end, the junction sequence differs from germline, possibly due to a read error. The chain couples TRBV7-9 to TRBJ2-5, with D tentatively TRBD1 (5 bases). The length of the CDR3 is 16 residues. Germline V gives CDR1 SEHNR, CDR2 FQNEAQ (reference sequence). CDR3 sequence: CASSLAARDWQGTQYF. The CDR3 DNA follows: TGTGCCAGCAGCTTAGCAGCCAGGGATTGGCAAGGGACCCAGTACTTC.

The chain uses TRBV28 and TRBJ2-7; 9 nucleotides align to TRBD1. Germline V lookup: CDR1 MDHEN, CDR2 SYDVKM. This CDR3 is built from 15 residues. V was pared by 5 bases and J by 4 bases, with 9 bases of the junction left unmatched. Here the CDR3 reads CASSVVGQGGYEQYF. CDR3 bases: TGTGCCAGCAGTGTAGTGGGACAGGGAGGTTACGAGCAGTACTTC. The complete variable domain, with remaining parts taken from reference TRBV28 and TRBJ2-7, reads DVKVTQSSRYLVKRTGEKVFLECVQDMDHENMFWYRQDPGLGLRLIYFSYDVKMKEKGDIPEGYSVSREKKERFSLILESASTNQTSMYLCASSVVGQGGYEQYFGPGTRLTVT.

This clonotype showed up just once. The chain joins TRBV20-1 to TRBJ2-1; the match to TRBD2 covers 7 bases. The last part of the DNA fits TRBJ2-7 better; the J call may be wrong. This CDR3 spans 16 amino acids. Germline V gene sequence: CDR1 DFQATT, CDR2 SNEGSKA (reference sequence). CDR3 sequence: CSARDGLAEPYNEQYF. Here the CDR3 DNA reads TGCAGTGCTAGAGATGGGCTAGCGGAGCCCTACAATGAGCAGTACTTC.

This chain links TRBV19 with TRBJ1-4; 7 bases fit TRBD1. The V segment lost 8 bases and the J segment 6 bases; nucleotides outside the gene matches: 9. CDR3 length: 14 residues. The germline CDR1 and CDR2 sequences are LNHDA and SQIVND (reference sequence). This chain's CDR3 is CASGPTGLHEKLFF. The CDR3 DNA follows: TGTGCCAGTGGACCGACAGGGCTGCATGAAAAACTGTTTTTT.

This clonotype was observed a few times. As DNA, the CDR3 is TGCGCCAGCAGCCAATCGGGACAGGGCGTCTACGAGCAGTACTTC. Translating gives CASSQSGQGVYEQYF. The chain carries TRBV4-3 and TRBJ2-7; 9 nucleotides align to TRBD1. Per germline, CDR1 LGHNA and CDR2 YSLEER. J was trimmed by 3 bases and V by 2 bases; bases with no gene match: 5. There are 15 residues in the CDR3.

The chain combines TRBV24-1 with TRBJ2-3; 9 nucleotides agree with TRBD1. V dropped 4 bases and J dropped 2; count of bases not matched to a gene: 6. Germline CDR1 is KGHDR and CDR2 is SFDVKD. The CDR3 length is 16 residues. The CDR3 spells CATSDRTGVNTDTQYF. CDR3 bases: TGTGCCACCAGTGACCGGACAGGGGTTAACACAGATACGCAGTATTTT.

Worth noting for this clonotype: A much bigger clone sits one base away, suggesting this may be a read error. The rearrangement links TRBV12-3 or TRBV12-4 to TRBJ2-5; a weak D match, TRBD1 (5 bases). This CDR3 region has 13 residues. V was cut by 3 bases and J by 5 bases, with 10 bases left in between. DNA of the CDR3: TGTGCCAGCAGTTTTTCAGGGATGGAGACCCAGTACTTC. Translated: CASSFSGMETQYF.

The V and J genes are TRBV28 and TRBJ1-3, with unresolved D. Germline CDR1 and CDR2: MDHEN and SYDVKM. The CDR3 contains 17 residues. Trimming removed 3 bases from V and 0 bases from J, with 15 bases in between. In nucleotides, the CDR3 is TGTGCCAGCAGTTTTTCGGTCCCCCGGCTCTCTGGAAACACCATATATTTT. Protein: CASSFSVPRLSGNTIYF.

V usage is TRBV6-5 and J usage is TRBJ2-7; TRBD1 matches 7 bases. The CDR3 extends over 19 amino acids. Germline CDR1 MNHEY, CDR2 SVGAGI. V shed 2 bases and J 2 bases; nucleotides not matched to a gene: 18. For the CDR3, the DNA is TGTGCCAGCAGTTACCTACTACCGGGACAGAAATCCATTACCTACGAGCAGTACTTC. Encoded protein: CASSYLLPGQKSITYEQYF.